This T cell receptor beta chain comes out of a study of CD8+ T cells in alopecia areata. Sequencing used cDNA as its template, made by extracting RNA and reverse transcribing it. Generated by immunoSEQ multiplex PCR, the TCRdb table keeps only in-frame clones and is missing some. This table has roughly 110,000 clones, 80% to 85% appearing once. V gave up 0 bases and J gave up 1 base, with 10 bases separating them. The CDR3 is 16 residues long. Per the germline V gene, CDR1 is MGHRA and CDR2 is YSYEKL. As for treatment: oral pan-JAK inhibitor, 5-10 mg twice daily. Sequenced here: CD8+ T cells sorted from blood, sampled at week 24, from a patient treated with tofacitinib. The gene calls are TRBV4-1 and TRBJ2-1; D is uncertain. This sequence was found in a human donor with alopecia areata. The CDR3 loop is CASSQDPGRSYNEQFF. CDR3 nucleotides: TGCGCCAGCAGCCAAGATCCGGGTCGATCCTACAATGAGCAGTTCTTC.